The clone carrying this TCR beta chain was seen only a few times. No antigen is known for it. The CDR3 runs to 17 residues. The V gene's germline CDR1 is MDHEN and CDR2 SYDVKM. V shed 2 bases and J shed 0 bases, with 14 bases lying between them. Unique molecular identifiers were incorporated into the prepared TCRbeta library. TCRdb re-called the PCR reads with MiXCR, one entry per CDR3 protein. The table has some 190,000 distinct CDR3 sequences, 11% seen once; the top ten hold around 13%. These data come from a study of T-cell reconstitution after alpha-beta-depleted transplantation in children. Findings and limits, study-wide: The high TCRbeta diversity at day 60 in some patients came from surviving recipient T cells and thymic progenitors. There were reportedly several hundred expanded graft clones from which alpha-beta T cells came about two months after transplant. Newly made T cells mostly supplied T-cell counts and diversity one year after transplant.

The material was PBMCs, obtained before TCRalphabeta/CD19-depleted stem cell transplant. This TCR was recovered from a boy aged 2-9 years with acute myeloid leukemia, due to receive a stem cell transplant. The chain links TRBV28 to TRBJ1-5; possibly TRBD1 for D (6 bases). The CDR3 loop reads CASSLNYRVYSNQPQHF. Here the CDR3 DNA reads TGTGCCAGCAGTTTAAATTACAGGGTTTATAGCAATCAGCCCCAGCATTTT.